Below, 27 T cell receptor beta chains from the same sample are listed, as sequenced in a study of shared clonotypes between healthy human individuals. Repertoires were generated with immunoSEQ multiplex PCR, while TCRdb's copy carries only in-frame clones and drops some. The sample has about half a million clones, approximately 79% seen once. The sample consisted of PBMCs. Receptor source: a woman between 35 and 50 years old in good health. Some clones in this sample may be carry-over from other donors' samples.

This chain joins TRBV5-4 and TRBJ2-5, with 9 positions matching TRBD2. The V segment lost 4 bases and the J segment 2 bases; nucleotides outside the gene matches: 9. Per germline, CDR1 SGHNT and CDR2 YYREEE (reference sequence). CDR3 length: 16 amino acids. The CDR3 region is CASSPGLARIQETQYF. Written as DNA, the CDR3 is TGTGCCAGCAGCCCCGGACTAGCGCGAATTCAAGAGACCCAGTACTTC.

V usage is TRBV28 and J usage is TRBJ1-5; D is unclear. V lost 6 bases to trimming and J lost 11 bases, with 14 bases between them. Looked up from germline, CDR1 is MDHEN and CDR2 is SYDVKM. This CDR3 contains 12 residues. The CDR3 coding sequence is TGTGCCAGCAGCCCGTACTATGCAGCCCAGCATTTT. Protein product: CASSPYYAAQHF.

This chain connects TRBV7-9 to TRBJ2-3; D call uncertain. CDR3 length: 15 amino acids. V lost 1 base and J 0 bases, leaving 8 bases between the germline ends. Germline assignment: CDR1 SEHNR and CDR2 FQNEAQ (reference sequence). In nucleotides, the CDR3 is TGTGCCAGCAGCTTAGACGGAACTAGCACAGATACGCAGTATTTT. It yields the protein CASSLDGTSTDTQYF.

This clone appeared a few times. The V and J genes are TRBV2 and TRBJ2-5; D remains unclear. CDR1 is SNHLY and CDR2 is FYNNEI in the germline V gene. V dropped 5 bases and J dropped 2 bases, with 9 bases sitting between them. The CDR3 spans 13 residues. The CDR3 protein is CASSMSVQETQYF. As DNA, the CDR3 is TGTGCCAGCAGTATGTCAGTACAAGAGACCCAGTACTTC.

Concerning this clone itself: The final CDR3 position lacks the conserved phenylalanine or tryptophan, pointing to a likely read error. No DNA is shown, since the ends of the CDR3 on it are uncertain; the CDR3 is the one TCRdb lists. The J gene is TRBJ2-7, the V gene TRBV28; the DNA was not used to check the table's D call, TRBD1. In germline, CDR1 is MDHEN, CDR2 SYDVKM. The CDR3 adds up to 12 amino acids, both ends counted. This CDR3 is CASSSDRQPKGL.

V and J are TRBV20-1 and TRBJ2-7; D not resolved. The CDR3 has 11 residues. With 6 bases removed from V and 7 bases from J, the gap between germline ends came to 13 bases. Germline V gene data show CDR1 as DFQATT and CDR2 as SNEGSKA (reference sequence). CDR3 sequence: CSAPRPGEQYF. CDR3 nucleotide sequence: TGCAGTGCCCCCCGGCCTGGAGAGCAGTACTTC.

J is TRBJ2-7 and V is TRBV27; D is unresolved. The V gene's germline CDR1 is MNHEY and CDR2 SMNVEV (reference sequence). CDR3 length: 15 residues. V was trimmed by 1 base and J by 3 bases, leaving 13 bases between them. CDR3 residues: CASSLYVGPYYEQYF. The CDR3 DNA follows: TGTGCCAGCAGTTTATATGTCGGACCCTACTACGAGCAGTACTTC.

The rearrangement links TRBV13 to TRBJ2-1; 13 bases fit TRBD2. The CDR3 sequence is 16 residues long. V was pared by 5 bases and J by 2 bases, with 3 bases of the junction left unmatched. CDR1 and CDR2 (germline): PRHDT, FYEKMQ (reference sequence). CDR3 sequence reads: CASSLGTSGAYNEQFF. The CDR3 bases are TGTGCCAGCAGCCTCGGGACTAGCGGGGCCTACAATGAGCAGTTCTTC.

The J gene is TRBJ2-7, the V gene TRBV21-1; no check of the table's D call, TRBD1, against the DNA was made. TRBV21-1 is a documented pseudogene. This CDR3 contains 15 residues. CDR3 sequence: CASSARGTHYYEQYF. The CDR3 bases are TGTGCCAGCAGCGCCAGGGGTACCCACTACTACGAGCAGTACTTC.

This rearrangement joins TRBV5-6 to TRBJ2-5, with D possibly TRBD1 on 6 matching bases. CDR1 is SGHDT and CDR2 is YYEEEE in the germline V gene. This CDR3 has 16 residues. Trimming cost V 4 bases and J 0 bases, with 16 bases left between them. The CDR3 is CASSPGQRLYQETQYF. As DNA, the CDR3 is TGTGCCAGCAGCCCTGGACAGAGATTGTACCAAGAGACCCAGTACTTC.

The chain uses TRBV27 and TRBJ1-1; possibly TRBD1 for D (6 bases). V was pared by 5 bases and J by 8 bases, with 12 bases between. Germline CDR1 reads MNHEY; CDR2 reads SMNVEV (reference sequence). CDR3 length: 12 residues. The CDR3 reads CASSPQGGEAFF. The CDR3 coding sequence is TGTGCCAGCAGTCCACAGGGAGGCGAAGCTTTCTTT.

This clone appeared once. The gene calls are TRBV19 and TRBJ2-5; TRBD1 might be the D (6 bases). Trimming removed 4 bases at V and 1 base at J, with 10 bases between. CDR3 length: 14 amino acids. Germline CDR1 reads LNHDA; CDR2 reads SQIVND (reference sequence). The CDR3 nucleotides read TGTGCCAGTAGTAATCTAGGGGGCCAAGAGACCCAGTACTTC. Its translation is CASSNLGGQETQYF.

This rearrangement joins TRBV20-1 to TRBJ2-7, with a possible D match to TRBD2 (6 bases). The CDR3 has 11 amino acids. Per germline, CDR1 DFQATT and CDR2 SNEGSKA (reference sequence). With 5 bases removed from V and 3 bases from J, the gap between germline ends came to 8 bases. CDR3 in DNA: TGCAGTGCTGCGGACTACTACGAGCAGTACTTC. Amino acid sequence: CSAADYYEQYF.

The rearrangement uses TRBV7-9 and TRBJ2-1; no clear D gene. The CDR3 loop spans 13 amino acids. In germline, CDR1 is SEHNR, CDR2 FQNEAQ (reference sequence). The V end was cut by 3 bases, the J end by 10 bases, with 13 bases between. CDR3: CASSLAVVPEQFF. In DNA, the CDR3 is TGTGCCAGCAGCTTGGCGGTAGTTCCGGAGCAGTTCTTC.

The chain carries TRBV5-6 and TRBJ1-6, with D hard to call. Germline V gene sequence: CDR1 SGHDT, CDR2 YYEEEE. Trimming stripped 1 base from V and 8 bases from J, with 13 bases between. The CDR3 loop spans 15 amino acids. CDR3 bases: TGTGCCAGCAGCTTGCTGACCCGGGTGGATTCACCCCTCCACTTT. It encodes CASSLLTRVDSPLHF.

The chain is built from TRBV11-2 and TRBJ2-3, with D tentatively TRBD2 (5 bases). Germline V gives CDR1 SGHAT, CDR2 FQNNGV. The ends were cut back, 1 base at V and 2 bases at J, with 19 bases in the middle. The CDR3 covers 18 residues. The CDR3 region has the DNA TGTGCCAGCAGCTTAGTATTAGGGAGAGGATCTTTCACAGATACGCAGTATTTT. Translating gives CASSLVLGRGSFTDTQYF.

About this clone: Mismatch with germline at one junction end may stem from a read error. Within the sample, other DNA sequences also encode this same CDR3. The rearrangement joins TRBV5-6 to TRBJ2-7; D may be TRBD2 (6 bases). Germline loops: CDR1 SGHDT, CDR2 YYEEEE. The CDR3 contains 14 residues. CDR3 amino acids: CASSLGGNSYEQYF. CDR3 DNA: TGTGCTAGCAGCTTGGGGGGTAACTCCTACGAGCAGTACTTC.

The J gene is TRBJ1-4, the V gene TRBV30; no definite D call. The CDR3 contains 17 residues. Germline V lookup: CDR1 GTSNPN, CDR2 SVGIG (reference sequence). V lost 3 bases, J lost 0 bases, and 17 bases lay in between. The CDR3 coding sequence is TGTGCCTGGAGCGGTGGGGAAGAGAGAGCAACTAATGAAAAACTGTTTTTT. Residues: CAWSGGEERATNEKLFF.

This clone was seen a single time. The chain carries TRBV28 and TRBJ2-7; 13 bases map to TRBD2. V shed 7 bases and J 0 bases; nucleotides not matched to a gene: 9. The germline gives CDR1 MDHEN, CDR2 SYDVKM. This CDR3 is built from 17 residues. CDR3 DNA sequence: TGTGCCAGCATAAGACTAGCGGGAGGTTGTTCCTCCTACGAGCAGTACTTC. Protein sequence: CASIRLAGGCSSYEQYF.

This clone occurred a few times. The CDR3 loop reads CASSDDGNQPQHF. The DNA of the CDR3 is TGTGCCAGCAGTGATGACGGGAATCAGCCCCAGCATTTT. The J gene is TRBJ1-5, the V gene TRBV28; D gene ambiguous. Per germline, CDR1 MDHEN and CDR2 SYDVKM. With 5 bases removed from V and 4 bases from J, the gap between germline ends came to 9 bases. The CDR3 consists of 13 residues.

The rearrangement joins TRBV28 to TRBJ1-4; possible D gene TRBD1, 6 bases. Germline-derived CDR1 and CDR2 are MDHEN and SYDVKM. This CDR3 contains 15 residues. V gave up 5 bases and J gave up 8 bases, with 18 bases separating them. This CDR3 reads CASSGAGGGSEKLFF. CDR3 in DNA: TGTGCCAGCAGTGGGGCTGGAGGGGGGTCCGAAAAACTGTTTTTT.

The chain carries TRBV2 and TRBJ2-7; D call uncertain. CDR3 length: 12 residues. CDR1 SNHLY and CDR2 FYNNEI come from the germline V gene. Trimming pared 1 base from V and 7 bases from J, leaving 8 bases between. The CDR3 sequence: CASSEEVREQYF. DNA of the CDR3: TGTGCCAGCAGTGAAGAGGTACGTGAGCAGTACTTC.

In this sample, this clone turned up once. V usage is TRBV28 and J usage is TRBJ2-3, with D unclear. V was clipped by 2 bases and J by 3 bases, with 12 bases between them. Looked up from germline, CDR1 is MDHEN and CDR2 is SYDVKM. The CDR3 is 15 residues long. CDR3 sequence reads: CASSLMVGPTDTQYF. The CDR3, as DNA: TGTGCCAGCAGTTTAATGGTAGGCCCTACAGATACGCAGTATTTT. Combining the CDR3 with reference TRBV28 and TRBJ2-3 gives the whole variable domain DVKVTQSSRYLVKRTGEKVFLECVQDMDHENMFWYRQDPGLGLRLIYFSYDVKMKEKGDIPEGYSVSREKKERFSLILESASTNQTSMYLCASSLMVGPTDTQYFGPGTRLTVL.

The rearrangement links TRBV11-2 to TRBJ2-7; 7 bases match TRBD1. CDR1 is SGHAT and CDR2 is FQNNGV in the germline V gene. Trimming took 0 bases from V and 3 from J; bases not matched to a gene: 5. CDR3 length: 15 residues. The CDR3: CASSLESQGVYEQYF. In DNA form, the CDR3 reads TGTGCCAGCAGCTTAGAATCCCAGGGGGTCTACGAGCAGTACTTC.

This clone was recorded once. CDR3 nucleotide sequence: TGTGCCAGTACGAGCGGGAGTATCAATGAGCAGTTCTTC. Translated: CASTSGSINEQFF. V gene TRBV9 combines with J gene TRBJ2-1, with 8 bases fitting TRBD2. V dropped 8 bases and J dropped 6; count of bases not matched to a gene: 7. Germline V CDR1 and CDR2: SGDLS, YYNGEE. The CDR3 has 13 residues.

The J gene is TRBJ1-2, the V gene TRBV30; 7 nucleotides agree with TRBD1. The CDR3 runs to 13 residues. Per germline, CDR1 GTSNPN and CDR2 SVGIG (reference sequence). The trim removed 1 base at V and 3 bases at J, leaving 2 bases unmatched. The CDR3 is CAWSGRGDYGYTF. In nucleotides, the CDR3 is TGTGCCTGGAGTGGCAGGGGGGACTATGGCTACACCTTC.

The chain links TRBV19 to TRBJ2-7, with TRBD1 matching 7 bases. The CDR3 covers 15 residues. In germline, CDR1 is LNHDA, CDR2 SQIVND (reference sequence). J was trimmed by 5 bases and V by 4 bases; bases with no gene match: 11. The CDR3 DNA sequence: TGTGCCAGTAGTACCACAGGGGCCACCTTGAACGAGCAGTACTTC. It encodes CASSTTGATLNEQYF.